This T cell receptor (beta chain) was captured in a study of blood T cell repertoires in COVID-19. Germline CDR1 is LNHDA and CDR2 is SQIVND (reference sequence). CDR3 length equals 15 residues. V was cut by 3 bases and J by 5 bases, with 16 bases left in between. Some clones are missing from TCRdb's copy, which holds only in-frame ones; the method was immunoSEQ multiplex PCR. Seen here are around 95,000 clones, less than 95% observed once, and the top ten hold approximately 5.1%. The receptor's source is a man over 45 with acute or convalescent COVID-19. Sequenced sample: peripheral blood. The gene calls are TRBV19 and TRBJ2-5; TRBD1 is a possible D gene (5 bases). The CDR3 protein is CASSIHLRVYETQYF. CDR3 DNA: TGTGCCAGTAGTATTCATCTCAGGGTGTACGAGACCCAGTACTTC.